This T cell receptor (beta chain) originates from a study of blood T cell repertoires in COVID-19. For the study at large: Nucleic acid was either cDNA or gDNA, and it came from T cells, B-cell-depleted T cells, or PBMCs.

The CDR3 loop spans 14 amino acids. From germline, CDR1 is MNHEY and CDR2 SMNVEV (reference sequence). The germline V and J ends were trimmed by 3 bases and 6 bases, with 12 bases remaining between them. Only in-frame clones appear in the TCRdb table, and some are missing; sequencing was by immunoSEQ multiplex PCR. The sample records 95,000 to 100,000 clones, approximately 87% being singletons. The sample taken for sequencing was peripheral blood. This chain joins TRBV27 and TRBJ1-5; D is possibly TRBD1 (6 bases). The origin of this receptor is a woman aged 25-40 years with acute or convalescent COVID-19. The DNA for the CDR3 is TGTGCCAGCAGTTTCGGGGGGCCGGGTCAGCCCCAGCATTTT. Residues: CASSFGGPGQPQHF.